Below, 19 T cell receptor beta chains from the same sample are listed, as sequenced in a study of monozygotic twins with inflammatory bowel disease. Each CDR3 protein gets one entry in TCRdb, which reprocessed the 5' RACE reads and gives no DNA. The data show approximately 330,000 distinct CDR3 sequences, and the top ten clones hold around 2%. The sequenced sample consisted of blood. These receptors all come from a human donor with ulcerative colitis or Crohn's disease, or a healthy co-twin of an affected twin (not recorded which).

CDR3 residues: CASSSGTKGGELFF. The J gene is TRBJ2-2, the V gene TRBV7-3; TCRdb designates TRBD2, a call that cannot be tested without DNA. The CDR3 totals 14 residues. CDR1 is SGHTA and CDR2 is FQGTGA in the germline V gene.

The gene calls are TRBV11-2 and TRBJ2-7. CDR1 SGHAT and CDR2 FQNNGV come from the germline V gene. CDR3 length: 13 amino acids. The CDR3 reads CASSSRTDRLWYF. Combining the CDR3 with reference TRBV11-2 and TRBJ2-7 gives the whole variable domain EAGVAQSPRYKIIEKRQSVAFWCNPISGHATLYWYQQILGQGPKLLIQFQNNGVVDDSQLPKDRFSAERLKGVDSTLKIQPAKLEDSAVYLCASSSRTDRLWYFGPGTRLTVT.

The chain has TRBV18 and TRBJ1-1; TCRdb's D gene call, TRBD1, goes unchecked for lack of DNA. CDR1 KGHSH and CDR2 LQKENI come from the germline V gene. This CDR3 contains 13 residues. Here the CDR3 reads CASSQLAGADAFF. Using reference TRBV18 and TRBJ1-1 for the parts outside the CDR3, the full variable domain is NAGVMQNPRHLVRRRGQEARLRCSPMKGHSHVYWYRQLPEEGLKFMVYLQKENIIDESGMPKERFSAEFPKEGPSILRIQQVVRGDSAAYFCASSQLAGADAFFGQGTRLTVV.

The rearrangement uses TRBV5-1 and TRBJ1-2; TCRdb lists TRBD1, though no DNA is available to test this call. CDR1 and CDR2 (germline): SGHRS, YFSETQ. CDR3 length: 14 residues. The CDR3 reads CASSRDRADYGYTF.

The chain links TRBV6-6 to TRBJ1-2; TCRdb selects TRBD1, and the lack of DNA leaves this call unchecked. CDR1 MNHNY and CDR2 SVGAGI come from the germline V gene (reference sequence). This CDR3 region has 14 residues. CDR3: CASTQSGGNYGYTF.

The V and J genes are TRBV2 and TRBJ2-1; as DNA is missing, the TRBD2 call by TCRdb cannot be tested. This CDR3 spans 16 amino acids. CDR1 and CDR2 from the germline V gene are SNHLY and FYNNEI. The CDR3: CASSESGGRGVYEQFF.

The genes are TRBV5-1 and TRBJ2-7; TCRdb proposes TRBD1, but this gene call is untestable without DNA. CDR1 and CDR2 (germline): SGHRS, YFSETQ. CDR3 length equals 12 residues. The CDR3 loop is CASSFEGNEQYF.

The rearrangement joins TRBV20-1 to TRBJ2-5; TCRdb indicates TRBD1, and absent DNA this call remains unverified. Germline V lookup: CDR1 DFQATT, CDR2 SNEGSKA (reference sequence). The CDR3 has 15 residues. CDR3 loop: CSARVGRGRGETQYF.

J is TRBJ2-7 and V is TRBV29-1; the TRBD2 assignment by TCRdb is unverifiable without DNA. Germline lookup yields CDR1 SQVTM and CDR2 ANQGSEA. This CDR3 has 12 residues. Here the CDR3 reads CSVEVTTYEQYF.

The genes are TRBV3-1 and TRBJ1-2; TCRdb gives TRBD1 as the D gene, but with no DNA this cannot be confirmed. Germline CDR1 reads LGHDT; CDR2 reads YNNKEL (reference sequence). This CDR3 comprises 14 residues. CDR3 sequence reads: CASSPDSPSYGYTF.

The chain recombines TRBV4-1 with TRBJ2-1. CDR1 and CDR2 (germline): MGHRA, YSYEKL. The CDR3 is made up of 15 amino acids. The CDR3 region is CASSQGTISYNEQFF.

This chain connects TRBV30 to TRBJ1-6; the TRBD1 assignment by TCRdb is unverifiable without DNA. Germline values: CDR1 GTSNPN, CDR2 SVGIG (reference sequence). The CDR3 runs to 13 residues. CDR3 protein: CAWSVDQGPPLHF.

This chain connects TRBV11-2 to TRBJ1-2. This CDR3 has 13 amino acids. Germline V lookup: CDR1 SGHAT, CDR2 FQNNGV. The CDR3 reads CASSLDLNRGYTF. The full variable domain, in which reference TRBV11-2 and TRBJ1-2 provide the parts outside the CDR3, is EAGVAQSPRYKIIEKRQSVAFWCNPISGHATLYWYQQILGQGPKLLIQFQNNGVVDDSQLPKDRFSAERLKGVDSTLKIQPAKLEDSAVYLCASSLDLNRGYTFGSGTRLTVV.

The chain joins TRBV5-4 to TRBJ1-2. The CDR3 loop spans 14 amino acids. The germline V gene encodes CDR1 SGHNT and CDR2 YYREEE (reference sequence). CDR3 in amino acids: CASSRASQIDGYTF. Supplemented by reference TRBV5-4 and TRBJ1-2, the full variable domain reads ETGVTQSPTHLIKTRGQQVTLRCSSQSGHNTVSWYQQALGQGPQFIFQYYREEENGRGNFPPRFSGLQFPNYSSELNVNALELDDSALYLCASSRASQIDGYTFGSGTRLTVV.

This rearrangement joins TRBV12-3 or TRBV12-4 to TRBJ2-7; TCRdb lists TRBD1, though no DNA is available to test this call. The CDR3 length is 14 residues. The CDR3 loop is CASRFTGFGNEQYF.

This rearrangement joins TRBV20-1 to TRBJ2-3; with no DNA, the TCRdb D assignment of TRBD2 cannot be verified. The CDR3 is 15 amino acids. Germline values: CDR1 DFQATT, CDR2 SNEGSKA (reference sequence). The CDR3 spells CSAHTRDFSTDTQYF.

The CDR3 loop reads CASGDSDRGPGKLFF. The chain uses TRBV12-5 and TRBJ1-4; TCRdb's D gene call, TRBD1, goes unchecked for lack of DNA. Germline assignment: CDR1 LGHNT and CDR2 FRNRAP. This CDR3 has 15 amino acids.

The V gene is TRBV12-3 or TRBV12-4, the J gene TRBJ2-3. The CDR3 is 16 residues long. CDR3 sequence reads: CASSPRRFATTDTQYF.

This chain joins TRBV12-3 or TRBV12-4 and TRBJ1-6. The CDR3 totals 17 residues. CDR3 region: CASSLGGGGRRYSPLHF.